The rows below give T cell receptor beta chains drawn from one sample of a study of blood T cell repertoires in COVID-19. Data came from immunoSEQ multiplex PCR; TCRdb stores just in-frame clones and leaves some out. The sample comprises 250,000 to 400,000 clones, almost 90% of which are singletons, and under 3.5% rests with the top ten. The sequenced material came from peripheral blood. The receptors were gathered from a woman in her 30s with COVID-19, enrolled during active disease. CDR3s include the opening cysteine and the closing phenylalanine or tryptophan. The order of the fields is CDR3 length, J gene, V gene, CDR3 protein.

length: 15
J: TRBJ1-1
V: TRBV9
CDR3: CASSGTGQVKPEAFF

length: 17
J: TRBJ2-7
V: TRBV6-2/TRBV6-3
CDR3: CASSQPGLRDRAYEQYF

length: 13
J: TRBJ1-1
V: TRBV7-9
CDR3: CASSLGQETEAFF

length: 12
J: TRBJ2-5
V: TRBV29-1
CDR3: CSVESRWETQYF

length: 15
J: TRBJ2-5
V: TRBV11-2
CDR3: CASSGTSGNLETQYF

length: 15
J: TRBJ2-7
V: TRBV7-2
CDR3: CASSLAGLSSYEQYF

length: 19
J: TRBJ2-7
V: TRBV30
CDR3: CAWRRPGLAGRVLSYEQYF

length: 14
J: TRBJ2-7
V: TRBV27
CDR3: CASSFIGFSYEQYF

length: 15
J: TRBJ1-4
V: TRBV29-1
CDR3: CSVLGTGGTNEKLFF

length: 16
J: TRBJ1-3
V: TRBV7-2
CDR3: CASSRDAGVGGNTIYF

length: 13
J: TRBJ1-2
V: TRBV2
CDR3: CASSVGQVYGYTF

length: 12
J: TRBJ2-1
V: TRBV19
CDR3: CASSIGPNEQFF

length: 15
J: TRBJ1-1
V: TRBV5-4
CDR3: CASSTYGLGSTEAFF

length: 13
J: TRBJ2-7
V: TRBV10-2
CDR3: CASADQLTYEQYF

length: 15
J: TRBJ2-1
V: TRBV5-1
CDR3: CASTRSDSSYNEQFF

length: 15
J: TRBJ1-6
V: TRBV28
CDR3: CASSLTGVIDSPLHF

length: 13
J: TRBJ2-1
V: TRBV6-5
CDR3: CASRWGQINEQFF

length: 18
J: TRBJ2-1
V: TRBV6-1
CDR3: CASSGFIVGTGNVNEQFF

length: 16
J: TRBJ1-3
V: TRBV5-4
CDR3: CASSLPSGDLGNTIYF

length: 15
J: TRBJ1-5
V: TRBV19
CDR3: CASSTWTGGNQPQHF

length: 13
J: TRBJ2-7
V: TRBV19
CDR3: CASSKLADYEQYF

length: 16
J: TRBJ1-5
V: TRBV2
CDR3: CASSAPLQRGNQPQHF

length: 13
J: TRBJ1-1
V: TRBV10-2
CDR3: CASSGNRGTEAFF

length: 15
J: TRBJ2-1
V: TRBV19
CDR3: CASSTRQGSPNEQFF

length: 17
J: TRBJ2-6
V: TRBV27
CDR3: CASSLGTGSSGANVLTF

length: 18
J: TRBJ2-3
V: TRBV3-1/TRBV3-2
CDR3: CASSQRTGTSGRTDTQYF

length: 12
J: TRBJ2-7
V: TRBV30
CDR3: CASTGGGDEQYF

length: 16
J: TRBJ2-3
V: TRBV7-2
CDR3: CASSLAPLHPTDTQYF

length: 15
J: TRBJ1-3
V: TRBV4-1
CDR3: CASSPRDNPGNTIYF

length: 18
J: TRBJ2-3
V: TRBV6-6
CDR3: CASSPPPFSGRNRDTQYF

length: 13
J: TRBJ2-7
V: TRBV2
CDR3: CASSEGTRSEQYF

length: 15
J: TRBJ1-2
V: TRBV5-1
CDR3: CASSLRYGTNYGYTF

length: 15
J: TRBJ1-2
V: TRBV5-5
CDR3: CASTPVVAGNYGYTF

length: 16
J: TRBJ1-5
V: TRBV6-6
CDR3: CASSYRKGGFIQPQHF

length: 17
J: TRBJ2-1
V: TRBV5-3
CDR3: CARSFFRENMRQNEQFF

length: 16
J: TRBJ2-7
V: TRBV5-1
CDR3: CASSLTGTGSSYEQYF

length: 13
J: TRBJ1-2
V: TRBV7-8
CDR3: CASSQGQGYGYTF

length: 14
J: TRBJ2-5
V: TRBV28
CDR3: CASRINGAQETQYF

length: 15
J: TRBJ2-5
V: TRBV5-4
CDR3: CASSFVAGAEETQYF

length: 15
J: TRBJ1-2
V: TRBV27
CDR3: CASYSPGTALRVGTF

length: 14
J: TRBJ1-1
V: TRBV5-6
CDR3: CASSWPTGGTEAFF

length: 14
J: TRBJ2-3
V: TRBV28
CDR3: CASRPGGGTDTQYF

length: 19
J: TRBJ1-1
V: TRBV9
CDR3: CASSVDPGTGVGVGTEAFF